Below, one TCR beta chain is given with its context. Its specificity is unknown. The data are from a study of PD-1 blockade in mismatch repair-deficient tumors. The overall study: All were previously treated, progressing patients with about 11 mismatch repair-deficient cancer types.

The TCR-sequenced patients were a few responders to pembrolizumab. Points from the study as a whole: Tumor-resident clones, often absent from pretreatment blood, expanded after pembrolizumab and then contracted.

Sequencing was performed with immunoSEQ multiplex PCR; in TCRdb, only in-frame clones are kept and a portion is missing. This sample has about 9,400 clones; 85% occur once, and the top ten carry around 0.9%. The starting material was PBMCs, obtained 46 weeks after starting pembrolizumab. This TCR was recovered from an adult with mismatch repair-deficient cancer.

The CDR3 nucleotides are TGTGCCAGCAGTTTGGGGACAGTTAATTCACCCCTCCACTTT. Amino acid sequence: CASSLGTVNSPLHF. The chain has TRBV28 and TRBJ1-6, with 7 bases that match TRBD1. Germline V gene sequence: CDR1 MDHEN, CDR2 SYDVKM. The J segment lost 6 bases and the V segment lost 3 bases, leaving 2 bases of the junction unmatched. The CDR3 has 14 residues.